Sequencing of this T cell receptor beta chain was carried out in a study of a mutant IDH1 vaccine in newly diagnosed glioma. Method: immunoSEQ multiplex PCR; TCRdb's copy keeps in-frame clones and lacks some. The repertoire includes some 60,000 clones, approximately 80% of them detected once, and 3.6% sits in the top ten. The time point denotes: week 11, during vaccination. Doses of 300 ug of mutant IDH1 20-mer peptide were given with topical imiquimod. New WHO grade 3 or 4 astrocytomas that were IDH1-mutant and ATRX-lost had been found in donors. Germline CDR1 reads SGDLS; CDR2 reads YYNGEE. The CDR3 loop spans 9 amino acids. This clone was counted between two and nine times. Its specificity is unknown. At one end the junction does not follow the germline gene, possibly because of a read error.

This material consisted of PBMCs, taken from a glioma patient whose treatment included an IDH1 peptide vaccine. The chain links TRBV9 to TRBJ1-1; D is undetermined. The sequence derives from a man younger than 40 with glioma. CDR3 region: CASSPQLAF. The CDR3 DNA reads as TGTGCCAGCAGCCCCCAGCTTGCCTTT.